The sequence of this T cell receptor (beta chain) was determined in a study of blood T cell repertoires in COVID-19. Overall study: Both acute and convalescent COVID-19 samples were obtained from the United States, Italy and Spain. Sources were T cells, B-cell-depleted T cells, or PBMCs; the material itself was cDNA or gDNA.

Authors' methods: Amplification with reference gene primers provided the estimates of nucleated cell counts. Profiling relied on immunoSEQ multiplex PCR, and the TCRdb table lists in-frame clones only, not all of them. V, J and clone size are those of that table, while D and trimming were read from the DNA. The data hold tens of thousands of clones, with 75% to 85% observed a single time. The V end was cut by 4 bases, the J end by 3 bases, with 19 bases between. CDR1 and CDR2 from the germline V gene are SGHDT and YYEEEE. There are 16 residues in the CDR3. Sequenced sample: peripheral blood. The chain has TRBV5-6 and TRBJ1-1; D remains ambiguous. The clonotype was recovered from a woman of 80 years or more with active or convalescent COVID-19. In nucleotides, the CDR3 is TGTGCCAGCAGCACCCGAGGCCCTTCGACGGACACTGAAGCTTTCTTT. It codes for CASSTRGPSTDTEAFF.